The present T cell receptor beta chain was sequenced within a study of early T cells in non-severe SARS-CoV-2 infection. TCRdb used MiXCR to reprocess the 5' RACE reads, holding one entry per CDR3 protein. Of under 45,000 distinct CDR3 sequences listed, about 7.4% are singletons. This clonotype occurred a few times. Specimen: whole blood, collected at baseline. This TCR came from an adult who was a healthcare worker with PCR-confirmed SARS-CoV-2 infection or an uninfected control (not recorded which).

The CDR3: CASNLDRAGETFF. CDR3 coding DNA: TGTGCCAGCAACCTAGACAGGGCCGGAGAAACTTTCTTC. The chain couples TRBV27 to TRBJ2-1; 7 bases align to TRBD1. CDR1 MNHEY and CDR2 SMNVEV come from the germline V gene (reference sequence). The junction had 16 bases not matched to a gene; V was cut back by 7 bases and J by 16 bases. The CDR3 has 13 amino acids.